Listed below are T cell receptor beta chains from one sample, sequenced in a study of immune evolution from preneoplasia to lung adenocarcinoma. The data were produced by immunoSEQ multiplex PCR, yet TCRdb's version contains in-frame clones alone and is incomplete. The sample has 8,000 to 10,000 clones, 77% seen once. The material sequenced was FFPE lung adenocarcinoma in situ tissue. The source is a person in their sixties or seventies with lung adenocarcinoma. The CDR3 runs from the conserved cysteine through the conserved F or W. Size is stated for part of the rows, as once, few or many counts, or as a class when the clone is expanded.

>-|TRBJ1-1|TRBV6-5
CASAETTNTEAFF
>few|TRBJ2-6|TRBV9
CASSVPSGTGGSGANVLTF
>-|TRBJ1-1|TRBV2
CASRRATGRYERNTEAFF
>few|TRBJ1-2|TRBV6-1
CASSVLQQDGYTF
>few|TRBJ2-3|TRBV7-3
CASSSNAVPGTQYF
>-|TRBJ1-1|TRBV6-6
CASTEGQPNTEAFF
>-|TRBJ1-1|TRBV5-8
CASSFWGKQNTEAFF
>few|TRBJ1-5|TRBV28
CASSWDSNQPQHF
>-|TRBJ2-7|TRBV27
CASSYRPGSSVESGEQYF
>-|TRBJ2-3|TRBV7-9
CASSYDVRTDTQYF
>-|TRBJ1-4|TRBV7-9
CASSLGQGQTNEKLFF
>-|TRBJ1-4|TRBV21-1
CASRIGETNEKLFF
>few|TRBJ1-1|TRBV15
CATSSTGGADTEAFF
>-|TRBJ1-3|TRBV2
CASSSTGSGNTIYF
>once|TRBJ1-1|TRBV14
CASSQSTWTVRDGNTEAFF
>-|TRBJ1-1|TRBV9
CASSVVGADGTEAFF
>-|TRBJ2-3|TRBV5-1
CASRSGGGPVDTQYF
>-|TRBJ2-5|TRBV5-1
CASSEGTEETQYF
>-|TRBJ2-3|TRBV29-1
CSGRNRGTDTQYF
>-|TRBJ2-6|TRBV28
CASSLSGTVSGANVLTF
>-|TRBJ1-6|TRBV25-1
CASSDATGANSPLHF
>-|TRBJ1-6|TRBV7-2
CASSLQSSPLHF
>-|TRBJ2-1|TRBV9
CASSVLAGSNNEQFF
>-|TRBJ1-2|TRBV4-3
CASSQSFPIGTSLLGYTF
>-|TRBJ2-7|TRBV18
CASSPETGPLVEQYF
>once|TRBJ2-7|TRBV28
CASRLYGKTYEQYF
>-|TRBJ2-3|TRBV9
CASSRGQGPDTQYF
>-|TRBJ2-1|TRBV7-2
CASSPQGTTYNEQFF
>-|TRBJ1-3|TRBV9
CASSESSGNTIYF
>-|TRBJ2-7|TRBV11-2
CASSLERGNEQYF
>-|TRBJ2-3|TRBV15
CATSRDLAGGRSDTQYF
>few|TRBJ2-1|TRBV30
CAWSVDGTYNEQFF
>-|TRBJ1-3|TRBV7-7
CASSPPRAPLSPSGNTIYF
>-|TRBJ1-3|TRBV5-8
CASSRQGTGNTIYF
>-|TRBJ2-2|TRBV7-3
CASSSGHSGELFF
>-|TRBJ2-3|TRBV12-5
CASGPSPRLAGGPSTDTQYF
>-|TRBJ2-5|TRBV19
CASTPRGGLETQYF
>-|TRBJ1-6|TRBV7-9
CASSPTALRESPLHF
>-|TRBJ2-1|TRBV29-1
CSVERWDRINNEQFF
>-|TRBJ1-1|TRBV15
CATSRVGVNTEAFF
>-|-|TRBV18
CASSSGTSGGNEQYF
>-|TRBJ2-3|TRBV9
CASSEIAGARDTQYF
>-|TRBJ1-4|TRBV4-2
CASSQVMTGTTNEKLFF
>-|TRBJ2-3|TRBV7-3
CASSLGGGGRNTQYF
>-|TRBJ2-1|TRBV18
CASSSGRGDPYNEQFF
>-|TRBJ2-2|TRBV18
CASSPTQDTGELFF
>-|TRBJ2-7|TRBV4-1
CASSTNLAGDSYEQYF
>once|TRBJ1-1|TRBV2
CASSDQAGTEAFF
>-|TRBJ1-5|TRBV2
CASSPDSNQPQHF
>-|TRBJ2-1|TRBV6-1
CASSEGRVFNEQFF